This T cell receptor beta chain was sequenced in a study of post-analysis software for immune sequencing data. The TCR beta cDNA libraries carried unique molecular identifiers. A population of roughly 0.85 to 11 million T cells gave rise to roughly 0.5 million cDNA molecules. TCRdb used MiXCR to reprocess the PCR reads, holding one entry per CDR3 protein. The sample lists about 820,000 distinct CDR3 sequences, roughly 58% occurring once. The CDR3 spans 18 residues. Germline V CDR1 and CDR2: SEHNR, FQNEAQ (reference sequence). Germline trimming cut 3 bases from V and 3 bases from J; bases unmatched to any gene: 10. For this clonotype: The antigen remains unidentified.

Overall study results and limits: Samples sharing a preparation batch grouped tightly together when assessed by F measure. Patients used roughly five TRBV segments, including TRBV5-6, TRBV5-1 and TRBV20-1, more often than controls.

This rearrangement joins TRBV7-9 to TRBJ2-1; TRBD1 matches at 11 bases. Sequencing used blood. This TCR was recovered from a girl between 10 and 17 years old with multiple sclerosis. CDR3 sequence: CASSLGQGDLALYNEQFF. The CDR3 DNA reads as TGTGCCAGCAGCTTGGGACAGGGGGATTTGGCCCTCTACAATGAGCAGTTCTTC.